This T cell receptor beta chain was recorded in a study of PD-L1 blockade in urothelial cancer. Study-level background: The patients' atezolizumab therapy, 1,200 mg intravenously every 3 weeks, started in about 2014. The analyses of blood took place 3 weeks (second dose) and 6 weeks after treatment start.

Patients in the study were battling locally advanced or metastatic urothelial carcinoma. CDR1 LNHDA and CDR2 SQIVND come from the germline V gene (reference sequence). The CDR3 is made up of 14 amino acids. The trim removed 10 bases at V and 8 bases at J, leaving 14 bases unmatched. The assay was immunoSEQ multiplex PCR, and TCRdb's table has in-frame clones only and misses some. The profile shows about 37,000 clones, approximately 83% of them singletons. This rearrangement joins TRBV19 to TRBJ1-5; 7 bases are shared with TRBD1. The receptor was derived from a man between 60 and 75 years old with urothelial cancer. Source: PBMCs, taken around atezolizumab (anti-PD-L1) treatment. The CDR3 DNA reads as TGTGCCACCCGACCTCCCCAGGGGGGCAAGCCCCAGCATTTT. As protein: CATRPPQGGKPQHF.